These 12 T cell receptor beta chains share one sample of origin, sequenced in a study of shared clonotypes between healthy human individuals. Clones were sequenced by immunoSEQ multiplex PCR, and TCRdb holds only the in-frame ones, with some missing. Of about 2,200,000 clones listed, roughly 91% are singletons. Selected positively for CCR7 and CD45RO-negative, naive CD8 cells excluded terminally differentiated effector memory CD45RA+ cells. Input material: naive CD8+ T cells from PBMCs. Receptor source: a young man in good health. Some clones in this sample may be carry-over from other donors' samples.

The V gene is TRBV7-9, the J gene TRBJ1-4, with D unclear. The CDR3 has 14 amino acids. Germline-derived CDR1 and CDR2 are SEHNR and FQNEAQ (reference sequence). V was clipped by 5 bases and J by 2 bases, with 9 bases between them. The chain's CDR3 is CASSMTSTNEKLFF. CDR3 in DNA: TGTGCCAGCAGCATGACATCGACTAATGAAAAACTGTTTTTT.

The chain has TRBV19 and TRBJ1-5; D is undetermined. The CDR3 totals 12 residues. Germline CDR1 is LNHDA and CDR2 is SQIVND (reference sequence). The V and J ends lost 6 bases and 6 bases respectively, with 9 bases between them. The CDR3 spells CASRIGAQPQHF. The CDR3 coding sequence is TGTGCCAGTAGGATCGGCGCTCAGCCCCAGCATTTT. The whole variable domain, filled in from reference TRBV19 and TRBJ1-5, reads DGGITQSPKYLFRKEGQNVTLSCEQNLNHDAMYWYRQDPGQGLRLIYYSQIVNDFQKGDIAEGYSVSREKKESFPLTVTSAQKNPTAFYLCASRIGAQPQHFGDGTRLSIL.

This rearrangement joins TRBV6-5 to TRBJ2-7; maybe TRBD1 (6 bases). The CDR3 runs 15 residues. Trimming removed 5 bases at V and 2 bases at J, with 16 bases between. Germline loops: CDR1 MNHEY, CDR2 SVGAGI. Written as DNA, the CDR3 is TGTGCCAGCAGTAACCCGAGGACAGCTACCTACGAGCAGTACTTC. The encoded protein is CASSNPRTATYEQYF.

V gene TRBV4-1 combines with J gene TRBJ1-5; TRBD1 matches at 10 bases. Germline CDR1 is MGHRA and CDR2 is YSYEKL. Trimming cost V 0 bases and J 2 bases; bases outside gene matches: 4. The CDR3 is 17 amino acids. The DNA for the CDR3 is TGCGCCAGCAGCCAAGAGGGAGGGACAGGGGGCAATCAGCCCCAGCATTTT. It specifies CASSQEGGTGGNQPQHF.

This clone was detected only a few times. This same CDR3 is encoded by further DNA sequences in the sample. The J gene is TRBJ2-7, the V gene TRBV11-2; no definite D call. From germline, CDR1 is SGHAT and CDR2 FQNNGV. Between the trimmed V and J ends, which lost 4 bases and 4 bases, there was a span of 5 bases. The CDR3 totals 11 residues. The CDR3 DNA reads as TGTGCCAGCAGCTCCCCTTACGAGCAGTACTTC. Translating gives CASSSPYEQYF.

The rearrangement joins TRBV9 to TRBJ1-2, with 7 bases aligning to TRBD1. The CDR3 totals 17 residues. Germline-derived CDR1 and CDR2 are SGDLS and YYNGEE. V dropped 0 bases and J dropped 3; count of bases not matched to a gene: 11. CDR3 loop: CASSVDAGTVRDYGYTF. The CDR3 DNA follows: TGTGCCAGCAGCGTAGACGCTGGGACAGTCAGGGACTATGGCTACACCTTC.

This chain uses TRBV11-2 with TRBJ2-1; 13 positions match TRBD2. With 5 bases clipped from V and 9 bases from J, the junction kept 16 bases outside the gene matches. This CDR3 region has 18 residues. CDR1 SGHAT and CDR2 FQNNGV come from the germline V gene. The chain's CDR3 is CASSPRPGLAGVTGEQFF. CDR3 sequence (DNA): TGTGCCAGCAGCCCGAGACCCGGACTAGCGGGAGTGACGGGTGAGCAGTTCTTC.

This sequence joins TRBV6-1 and TRBJ1-4; unclear D gene. Trimming shortened V by 2 bases and J by 8 bases, and 6 bases separated the two germline ends. CDR1 is MNHNS and CDR2 is SASEGT in the germline V gene. The CDR3 loop spans 12 amino acids. CDR3 bases: TGTGCCAGCAGTGAAAGTCCGGAAAAACTGTTTTTT. It codes for CASSESPEKLFF.

The genes are TRBV14 and TRBJ2-1, with unresolved D. The germline CDR1 and CDR2 sequences are SGHDN and FVKESK. V lost 4 bases to trimming and J lost 8 bases, with 9 bases between them. The CDR3 contains 12 residues. This chain's CDR3 is CASSPEWHEQFF. The CDR3 bases are TGTGCCAGCAGCCCTGAGTGGCATGAGCAGTTCTTC.

The chain is built from TRBV2 and TRBJ2-2; D not certain. The CDR3 loop spans 12 amino acids. Trimming pared 4 bases from V and 6 bases from J, leaving 6 bases between. Per germline, CDR1 SNHLY and CDR2 FYNNEI. CDR3 nucleotides: TGTGCCAGCAGTGTTGTCCCCGGGGAGCTGTTTTTT. It codes for CASSVVPGELFF.

V is TRBV4-1 and J is TRBJ1-2, with 7 bases matching TRBD1. The CDR3 runs 15 residues. After removal of 2 bases from V and 0 bases from J, the junction contained 3 bases not matched to a gene. CDR1 is MGHRA, CDR2 YSYEKL, per germline. In DNA, the CDR3 is TGCGCCAGCAGCCAAAACAGGGGAGCTAACTATGGCTACACCTTC. It translates to CASSQNRGANYGYTF.

The V gene is TRBV6-4, the J gene TRBJ2-2; TRBD1 aligns across 7 bases. Germline loops: CDR1 MRHNA, CDR2 SNTAGT. The CDR3 contains 15 residues. V trimming: 2 bases; J trimming: 0 bases; junction bases outside the gene matches: 0. For the CDR3, the DNA is TGTGCCAGCAGTGACGGGACAGCGAACACCGGGGAGCTGTTTTTT. This gives the protein CASSDGTANTGELFF.